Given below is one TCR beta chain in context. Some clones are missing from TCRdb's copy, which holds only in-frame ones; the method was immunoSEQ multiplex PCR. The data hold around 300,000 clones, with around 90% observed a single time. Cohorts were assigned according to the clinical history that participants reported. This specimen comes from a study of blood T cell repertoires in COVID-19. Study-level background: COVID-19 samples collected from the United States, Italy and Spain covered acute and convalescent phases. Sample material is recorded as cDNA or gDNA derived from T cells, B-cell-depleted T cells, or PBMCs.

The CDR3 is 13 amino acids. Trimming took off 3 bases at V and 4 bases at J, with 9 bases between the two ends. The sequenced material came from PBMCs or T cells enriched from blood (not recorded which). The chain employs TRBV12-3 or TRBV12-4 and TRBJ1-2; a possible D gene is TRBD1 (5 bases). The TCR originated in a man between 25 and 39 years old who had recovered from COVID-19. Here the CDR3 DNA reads TGTGCCAGCAGTTTGCAGGGTGGCTATGGCTACACCTTC. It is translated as CASSLQGGYGYTF.